This is a list of T cell receptor beta chains from one sample in a study of cytomegalovirus exposure and HLA in healthy donors. Repertoires were generated with immunoSEQ multiplex PCR, while TCRdb's copy carries only in-frame clones and drops some. The table includes fewer than 85,000 clones, around nine tenths detected once. What was sequenced was PBMCs. The receptors derive from a woman aged 18-29 years in good health and CMV-seropositive. CDR3s include the opening cysteine and the closing phenylalanine or tryptophan. Fields, in order: clone size, D gene, V gene, J gene, CDR3 DNA, CDR3 protein. D genes are given only for firm matches. Some rows mark clone size as missing; the rest say once, few, many or name a class of expanded clone.

NA	NA	TRBV19	TRBJ2-2	TGTGCCAGTGCCTCCCAGGGCTTGAACACCGGGGAGCTGTTTTTT	CASASQGLNTGELFF
NA	TRBD1	TRBV5-5	TRBJ2-3	TGTGCCAGCACTACATTCGGACAGGGCACAGATACGCAGTATTTT	CASTTFGQGTDTQYF
NA	NA	TRBV7-9	TRBJ1-5	TGTGCCAGCAGCCCCCAGGGTAGTAAGCCCCAGCATTTT	CASSPQGSKPQHF
NA	NA	TRBV21-1	TRBJ2-4	TGTGCCATTCCGGACAGAGCCAAAAACATTCAGTACTTC	CAIPDRAKNIQYF
NA	NA	TRBV28	TRBJ1-2	TGTGCCAGCAGGCATGAAACAGGGATCTTGGGCTACACCTTC	CASRHETGILGYTF
NA	TRBD1	TRBV15	TRBJ2-1	TGTGCCACCAGCAGCACAGGGGGTGCTTACAATGAGCAGTTCTTC	CATSSTGGAYNEQFF
once	NA	TRBV6-4	TRBJ1-5	TGTGCCAGTCACTCTCTACAGCCCCAGCATTTT	CASHSLQPQHF
NA	NA	TRBV5-1	TRBJ1-3	TGCGCCAGCAGTCCCGCGGTAGGGGCCTCTGGAAACACCATATATTTT	CASSPAVGASGNTIYF
NA	TRBD1	TRBV5-1	TRBJ2-1	TGCGCCAGCAGTCAGACAGGGGTCCGAGGGACCTACAATGAGCAGTTCTTC	CASSQTGVRGTYNEQFF
NA	TRBD2	TRBV29-1	TRBJ2-2	TGCAGCGTTGAAGAGAGCGGGGCCACCGGGGAGCTGTTTTTT	CSVEESGATGELFF
NA	TRBD2	TRBV27	TRBJ2-7	TGTGCCAGCAGTTCCGTGTCTAGCGGGAGGACCGCCTACGAGCAGTACTTC	CASSSVSSGRTAYEQYF
NA	TRBD1	TRBV2	TRBJ1-2	TGTGCCAGCAGCGACAGGGTCTTGGGCTACACCTTC	CASSDRVLGYTF
NA	TRBD2	TRBV9	TRBJ2-3	TGTGCCAGCAGCGACCACCCTAGCGGGAGCACAGATACGCAGTATTTT	CASSDHPSGSTDTQYF
NA	NA	TRBV7-6	TRBJ2-5	TGTGCCAGCAGCTTTCTGACAACCCGAGAGACCCAGTACTTC	CASSFLTTRETQYF
NA	TRBD2	TRBV7-9	TRBJ2-5	TGTGCCAGCAGCTCCCAGCGGGGGCCGCAAGAGACCCAGTACTTC	CASSSQRGPQETQYF
NA	NA	TRBV29-1	TRBJ2-1	TGCAGCGTTGAAGCCGGGAATGAGCAGTTCTTC	CSVEAGNEQFF
NA	TRBD2	TRBV14	TRBJ2-1	TGTGCCAGCAGCCAAACAGGACTAGCGGGAGGTCCCCCATTAGGCAATGAGCAGTTCTTC	CASSQTGLAGGPPLGNEQFF
few	NA	TRBV28	TRBJ2-2	TGTGCCAGCACCGGCGGATCTACCACCGGGGAGCTGTTTTTT	CASTGGSTTGELFF
NA	TRBD2	TRBV5-6	TRBJ2-7	TGTGCCAGCAGCCGCTGGGGACTAGCGGGATTCGAGCAGTACTTC	CASSRWGLAGFEQYF
NA	NA	TRBV6-5	TRBJ2-1	TGTGCCAGCAGTGTATACAATGAGCAGTTCTTC	CASSVYNEQFF
NA	TRBD2	TRBV28	TRBJ2-7	TGTGCCAGCAGTCCTAGTGGGAGCGGGAGCTCCTACGAGCAGTACTTC	CASSPSGSGSSYEQYF
once	TRBD1	TRBV5-8	TRBJ1-3	TGTGCCAGCAGCTACCGGACAGGGGGAGACACCATATATTTT	CASSYRTGGDTIYF
many	TRBD2	TRBV7-6	TRBJ2-1	TGTGCCAGCAGCTTAGGAGGAGGGAGGGCCAAGGTTACCAATGAGCAGTTCTTC	CASSLGGGRAKVTNEQFF
NA	NA	TRBV11-2	TRBJ2-7	TGTGCCAGCAGCTTAGATTACTTCGGGGGCTCCTACGAGCAGTACTTC	CASSLDYFGGSYEQYF
NA	NA	TRBV6-5	TRBJ1-2	TGTGCCAGCAGCCAACTTACCCTTTCGGACTATGGCTACACCTTC	CASSQLTLSDYGYTF
NA	NA	TRBV7-9	TRBJ2-3	TGTGCCGGGTTTCCGGCGGAGACAGATACGCAGTATTTT	CAGFPAETDTQYF
few	TRBD1	TRBV27	TRBJ1-2	TGTGCCAGCAGTTTGCGACCAGGGACAGACTATGGCTACACCTTC	CASSLRPGTDYGYTF
NA	NA	TRBV28	TRBJ2-7	TGTGCCAGCAGCCCCCGACTAGGGAATTCCTACGAGCAGTACTTC	CASSPRLGNSYEQYF
NA	TRBD1	TRBV28	TRBJ1-3	TGTGCCAGCAGTTTACCGGAACAGGGGGTGTACACCATATATTTT	CASSLPEQGVYTIYF
NA	NA	TRBV29-1	TRBJ2-1	TGCAGCGTTGAGTTTGCGGCGGCGGGCAATGAGCAGTTCTTC	CSVEFAAAGNEQFF
NA	NA	TRBV28	TRBJ1-5	TGTGCCAGCAGTAGAGATCGCAATCAGCCCCAGCATTTT	CASSRDRNQPQHF
many	NA	TRBV10-1	TRBJ2-1	TGCGCCAGCAGTGAGTCGGAGACCTACAATGAGCAGTTCTTC	CASSESETYNEQFF
NA	NA	TRBV30	TRBJ2-3	TGTGCCTGGAGATCTCCCTCCAGGGAATTTACAGATACGCAGTATTTT	CAWRSPSREFTDTQYF
NA	TRBD2	TRBV5-4	TRBJ2-7	TGTGCCAGCAGCCAAGGACTAGCGGGAGTGGGTTACGAGCAGTACTTC	CASSQGLAGVGYEQYF
NA	NA	TRBV27	TRBJ1-1	TGTGCCAGCAGTTTCAAGGGGGTGGTCACTGAAGCTTTCTTT	CASSFKGVVTEAFF